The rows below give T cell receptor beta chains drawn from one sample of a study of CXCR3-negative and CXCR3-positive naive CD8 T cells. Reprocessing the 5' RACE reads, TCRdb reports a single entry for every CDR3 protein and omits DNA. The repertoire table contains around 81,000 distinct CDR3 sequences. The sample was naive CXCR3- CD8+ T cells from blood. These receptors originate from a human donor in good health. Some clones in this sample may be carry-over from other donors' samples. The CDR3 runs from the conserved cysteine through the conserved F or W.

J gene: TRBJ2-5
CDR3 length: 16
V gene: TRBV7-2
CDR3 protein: CASSSSSRAGEETQYF

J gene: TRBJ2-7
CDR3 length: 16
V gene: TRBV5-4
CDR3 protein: CASSFFSGRDSYEQYF

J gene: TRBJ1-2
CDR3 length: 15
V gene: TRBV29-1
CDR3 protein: CSVDFVRGDNYGYTF

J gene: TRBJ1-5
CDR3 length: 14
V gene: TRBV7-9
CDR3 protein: CASSPDDGVGPQHF

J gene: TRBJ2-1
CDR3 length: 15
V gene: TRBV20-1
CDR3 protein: CSARGNSGEADEQFF

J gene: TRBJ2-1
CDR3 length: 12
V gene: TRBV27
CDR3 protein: CASGYSYNEQFF

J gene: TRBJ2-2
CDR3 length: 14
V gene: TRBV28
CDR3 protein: CASSFYLHTGELFF

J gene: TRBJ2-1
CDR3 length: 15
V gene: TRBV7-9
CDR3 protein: CAVRDPASSYNEQFF

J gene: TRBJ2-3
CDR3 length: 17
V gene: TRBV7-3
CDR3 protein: CASSGAGLAGGLDTQYF

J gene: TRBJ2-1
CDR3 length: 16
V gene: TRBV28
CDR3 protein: CASGNARGQGGDEQFF

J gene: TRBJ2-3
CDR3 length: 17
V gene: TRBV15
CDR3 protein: CATSRERASGHTDTQYF

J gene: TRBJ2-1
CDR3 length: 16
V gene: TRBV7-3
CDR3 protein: CASSLMVRGHYNEQFF

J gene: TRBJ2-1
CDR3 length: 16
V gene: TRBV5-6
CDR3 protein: CASSPIAGEGYNEQFF

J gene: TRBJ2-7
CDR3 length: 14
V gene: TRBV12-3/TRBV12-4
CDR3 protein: CASSFAGGNSEQYF

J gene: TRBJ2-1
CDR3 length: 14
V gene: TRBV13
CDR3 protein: CASSPRTSYNEQFF

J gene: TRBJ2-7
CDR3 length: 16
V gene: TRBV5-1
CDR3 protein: CASSLELAGEFYEQYF

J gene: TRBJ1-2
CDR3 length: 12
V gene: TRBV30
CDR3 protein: CAWSVEDSGYTF

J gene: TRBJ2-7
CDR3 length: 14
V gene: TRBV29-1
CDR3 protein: CSVVPDRLTYEQYF

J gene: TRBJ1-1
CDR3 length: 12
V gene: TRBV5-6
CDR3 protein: CASSFPNTEAFF

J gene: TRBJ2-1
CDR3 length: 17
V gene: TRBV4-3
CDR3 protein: CASSQDSYTGGADEQFF

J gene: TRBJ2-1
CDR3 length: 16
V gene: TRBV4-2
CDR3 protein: CASSQDHLDPYNEQFF

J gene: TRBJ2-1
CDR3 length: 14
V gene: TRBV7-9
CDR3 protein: CASSLGVSYNEQFF

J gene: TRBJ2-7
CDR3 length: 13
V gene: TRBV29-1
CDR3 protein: CSAEVLTGNEQYF

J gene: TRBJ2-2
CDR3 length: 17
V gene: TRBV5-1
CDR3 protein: CASSPGPGQGDTGELFF

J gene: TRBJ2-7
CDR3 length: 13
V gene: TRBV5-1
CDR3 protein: CASSLSVGGEQYF

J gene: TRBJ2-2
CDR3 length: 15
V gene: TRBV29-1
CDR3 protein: CSVDGAGEHTGELFF

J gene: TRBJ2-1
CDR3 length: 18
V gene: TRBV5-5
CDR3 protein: CASSPAWGLASSYNEQFF

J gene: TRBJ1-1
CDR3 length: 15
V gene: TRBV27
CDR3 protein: CASSHKTFTNTEAFF

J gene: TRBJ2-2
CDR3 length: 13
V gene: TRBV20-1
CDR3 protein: CSAEGENTGELFF

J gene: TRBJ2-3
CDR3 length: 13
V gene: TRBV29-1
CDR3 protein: CSVEDPLAGVEIF

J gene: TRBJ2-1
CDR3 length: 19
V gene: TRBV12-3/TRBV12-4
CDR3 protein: CASSTNFRTSGGAYNEQFF

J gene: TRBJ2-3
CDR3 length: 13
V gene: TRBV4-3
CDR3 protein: CASSQVSTDTQYF

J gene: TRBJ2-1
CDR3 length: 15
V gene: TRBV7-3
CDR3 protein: CASSLEGGPANEQFF

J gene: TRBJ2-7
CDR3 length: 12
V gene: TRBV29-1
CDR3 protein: CSVVAGPYEQYF

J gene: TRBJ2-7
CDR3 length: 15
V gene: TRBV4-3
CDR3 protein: CASSQLSGEAHEQYF

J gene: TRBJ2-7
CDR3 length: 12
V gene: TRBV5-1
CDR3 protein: CASSWDSGEQYF

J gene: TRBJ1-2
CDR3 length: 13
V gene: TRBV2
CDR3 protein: CASGRTGNYGYTF

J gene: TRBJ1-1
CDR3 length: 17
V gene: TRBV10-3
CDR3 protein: CAISAPEGRIGNTEAFF

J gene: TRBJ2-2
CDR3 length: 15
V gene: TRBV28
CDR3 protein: CASSPRPVHTGELFF

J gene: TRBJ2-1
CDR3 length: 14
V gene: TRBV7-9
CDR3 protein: CASSLSPQGYEQFF

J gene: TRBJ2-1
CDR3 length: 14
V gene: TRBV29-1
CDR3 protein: CSAFPAGGGNEQFF

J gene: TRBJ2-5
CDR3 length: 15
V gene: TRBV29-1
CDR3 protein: CSVSGLAGVKETQYF

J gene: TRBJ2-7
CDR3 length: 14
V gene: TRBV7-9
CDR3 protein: CASSSPGGGHEQYF

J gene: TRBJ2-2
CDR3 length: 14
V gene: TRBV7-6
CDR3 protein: CASSLGPDTGELFF

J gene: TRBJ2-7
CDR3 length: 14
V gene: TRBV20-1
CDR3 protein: CSARDPPSSYEQYF

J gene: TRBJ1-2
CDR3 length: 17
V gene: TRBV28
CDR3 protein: CASSFPGQGLLYDGYTF

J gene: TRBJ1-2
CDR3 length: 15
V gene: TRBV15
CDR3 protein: CATSREVEGIYGYTF

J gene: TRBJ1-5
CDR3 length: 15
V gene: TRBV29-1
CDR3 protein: CSVGEAVSSNQPQHF

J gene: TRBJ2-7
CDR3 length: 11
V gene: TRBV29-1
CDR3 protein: CSAVMGYEQYF

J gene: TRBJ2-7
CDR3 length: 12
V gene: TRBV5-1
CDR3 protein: CASSFWDSQQYF

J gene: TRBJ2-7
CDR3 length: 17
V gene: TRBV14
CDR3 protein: CASSERAIVVYQYEQYF

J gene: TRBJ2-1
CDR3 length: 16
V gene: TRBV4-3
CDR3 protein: CASSQDTGGTYNEQFF

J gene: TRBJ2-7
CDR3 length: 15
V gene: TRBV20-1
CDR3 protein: CSARGGQGAPYEQYF